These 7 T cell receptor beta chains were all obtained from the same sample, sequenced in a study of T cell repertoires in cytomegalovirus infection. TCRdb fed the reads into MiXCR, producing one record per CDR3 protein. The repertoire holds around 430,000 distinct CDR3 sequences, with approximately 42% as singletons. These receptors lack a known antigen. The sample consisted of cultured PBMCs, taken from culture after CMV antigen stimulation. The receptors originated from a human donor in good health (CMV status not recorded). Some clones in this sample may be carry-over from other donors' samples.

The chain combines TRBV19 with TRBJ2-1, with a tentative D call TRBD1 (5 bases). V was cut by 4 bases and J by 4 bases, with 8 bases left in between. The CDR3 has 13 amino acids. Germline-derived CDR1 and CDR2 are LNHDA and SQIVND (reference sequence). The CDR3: CASSNQGYNEQFF. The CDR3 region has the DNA TGTGCCAGTAGTAATCAGGGTTACAATGAGCAGTTCTTC.

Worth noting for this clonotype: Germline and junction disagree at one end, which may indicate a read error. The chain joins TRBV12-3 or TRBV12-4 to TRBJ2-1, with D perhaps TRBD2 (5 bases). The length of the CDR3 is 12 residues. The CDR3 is CASSRPSGALKF. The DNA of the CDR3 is TGTGCCAGCAGTCGCCCGAGCGGAGCCCTTAAATTC.

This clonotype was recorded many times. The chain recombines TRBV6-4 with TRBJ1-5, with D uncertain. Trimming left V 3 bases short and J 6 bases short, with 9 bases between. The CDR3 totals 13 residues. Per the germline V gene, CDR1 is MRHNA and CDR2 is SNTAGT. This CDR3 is CASSEDRGQPQHF. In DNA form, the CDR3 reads TGTGCCAGCAGTGAGGACCGGGGTCAGCCCCAGCATTTT.

The CDR3: CASSLAASRKTDTQYF. The CDR3 bases are TGTGCCAGCAGCTTAGCGGCTAGCAGGAAAACAGATACGCAGTATTTT. The genes are TRBV7-9 and TRBJ2-3; maybe TRBD2 (5 bases). Trimming left V 0 bases short and J 3 bases short, with 13 bases between. The germline gives CDR1 SEHNR, CDR2 FQNEAQ (reference sequence). The CDR3 contains 16 residues.

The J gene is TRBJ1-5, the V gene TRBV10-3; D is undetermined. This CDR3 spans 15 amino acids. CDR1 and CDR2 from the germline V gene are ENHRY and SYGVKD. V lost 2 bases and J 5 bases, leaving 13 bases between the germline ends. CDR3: CAISETRLGDQPQHF. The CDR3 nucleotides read TGTGCCATCAGTGAGACACGACTCGGGGATCAGCCCCAGCATTTT.

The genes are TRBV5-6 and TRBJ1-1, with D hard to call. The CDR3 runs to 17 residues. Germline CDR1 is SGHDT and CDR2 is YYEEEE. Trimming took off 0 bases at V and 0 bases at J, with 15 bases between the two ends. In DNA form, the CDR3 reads TGTGCCAGCAGCTTGGGCCCTCCCGCCGGATTGAACACTGAAGCTTTCTTT. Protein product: CASSLGPPAGLNTEAFF.

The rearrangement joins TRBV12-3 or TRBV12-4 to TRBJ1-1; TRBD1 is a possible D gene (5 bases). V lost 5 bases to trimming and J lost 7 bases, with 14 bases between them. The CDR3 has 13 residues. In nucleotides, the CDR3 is TGTGCCAGCAGTCTGGGGACGACTTATGAAGCTTTCTTT. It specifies CASSLGTTYEAFF.